This T cell receptor beta chain was identified in a study of patients and donors after allogeneic stem cell transplantation. In TCRdb, the RT-PCR reads were re-called with MiXCR into one record per CDR3 protein. The data contain roughly 960,000 distinct CDR3 sequences, roughly 18% of them singletons. The CDR3 extends over 14 amino acids. Unmatched junction bases numbered 8, after V lost 9 bases and J lost 4 bases. Germline lookup yields CDR1 KGHDR and CDR2 SFDVKD. This clonotype originated in a human donor who was either an allogeneic HSCT recipient or a stem cell or donor lymphocyte infusion donor (not recorded which). It is not recorded whose cells these are; they may come from a transplant donor. Source material: blood, either unsorted or a sorted T cell fraction (not recorded which). This chain uses TRBV24-1 with TRBJ2-5; TRBD2 aligns across 9 bases. CDR3 residues: CATGSGRGGETQYF. The CDR3 bases are TGTGCCACCGGTAGCGGGAGAGGGGGAGAGACCCAGTACTTC.